Included here is one T cell receptor beta chain sequence, with context. The CDR3 length is 13 residues. Germline CDR1 is MNHEY and CDR2 is SVGAGI. V was shortened by 11 bases and J by 0 bases, with 11 bases between the two germline ends. This specimen belongs to a study of beta chain features in type 1 diabetes. Sequencing targeted expressed TCRB transcripts, as all isolated RNA had been reverse transcribed. Assay: immunoSEQ multiplex PCR; the TCRdb copy retains only in-frame clones and omits some. In the table there are 300,000 to 350,000 clones, about 18% of which are singletons. Source material: naive CD4+ T cells from blood. This TCR was recovered from a woman in her late teens or twenties in good health. The gene calls are TRBV6-5 and TRBJ1-3; D unclear. CDR3: CAATSPSGNTIYF. CDR3 nucleotides: TGTGCCGCCACGAGTCCCTCTGGAAACACCATATATTTT.